This T cell receptor beta chain was found in a study of T-cell reconstitution after alpha-beta-depleted transplantation in children. As it was prepared, the TCRbeta library received unique molecular identifiers. TCRdb processed the PCR reads anew with MiXCR; each CDR3 protein has one entry. Counted here are 250,000 to 400,000 distinct CDR3 sequences, roughly 21% occurring once; the ten biggest clones make up approximately 10%. V dropped 0 bases and J dropped 5; count of bases not matched to a gene: 6. The CDR3 spans 15 residues. CDR1 is ENHRY and CDR2 is SYGVKD in the germline V gene. This clonotype was detected only a few times.

This chain joins TRBV10-3 and TRBJ2-7, with 8 positions matching TRBD1. The clonotype comes from a male patient between 5 and 17 years old who had a stem cell transplant for acute lymphoblastic leukemia, so the T cells may come from the graft donor. Sequencing used PBMCs, mostly from graft donor cells, obtained 180 days after TCRalphabeta/CD19-depleted stem cell transplant. In nucleotides, the CDR3 is TGTGCCATCAGTGAGTCGTTACAGGGGGGTGACGAGCAGTACTTC. Translated, it gives CAISESLQGGDEQYF.